These 12 T cell receptor beta chains originate from one sample sequenced in a study of PD-1 blockade in classical Hodgkin lymphoma. Every single patient, without exception, relapsed after autologous stem cell transplantation, and brentuximab vedotin exposure varied. TCRdb keeps only in-frame clones here, not all; method: immunoSEQ multiplex PCR. The sample holds roughly 56,000 clones, around 90% seen once. Sequenced material: peripheral blood mononuclear cells (PBMCs), taken before the second cycle of nivolumab. All receptors derive from a human donor with classical Hodgkin lymphoma.

This CDR3 is CASSPDSGPSYEQYF. The DNA of the CDR3 is TGTGCCAGCTCGCCTGACAGTGGACCATCCTACGAGCAGTACTTC. V gene TRBV18 combines with J gene TRBJ2-7; a weak D match, TRBD1 (5 bases). The germline V gene encodes CDR1 KGHSH and CDR2 LQKENI. V lost 6 bases and J lost 1, with 16 bases in between. The CDR3 spans 15 residues.

The gene calls are TRBV5-5 and TRBJ2-7, with D perhaps being TRBD1 or TRBD2 (5 bases each). Germline-derived CDR1 and CDR2 are SGHKS and YYEKEE (reference sequence). The CDR3 extends over 14 amino acids. Trimming took off 2 bases at V and 1 base at J, with 10 bases between the two ends. CDR3: CASSFRDPSYEQYF. The CDR3 region has the DNA TGTGCCAGCAGCTTTAGGGACCCTTCCTACGAGCAGTACTTC. Looking up the rest from reference TRBV5-5 and TRBJ2-7 gives the full variable domain: DAGVTQSPTHLIKTRGQQVTLRCSPISGHKSVSWYQQVLGQGPQFIFQYYEKEERGRGNFPDRFSARQFPNYSSELNVNALLLGDSALYLCASSFRDPSYEQYFGPGTRLTVT.

The chain joins TRBV5-1 to TRBJ2-3; 10 bases are a match to TRBD1. The J segment lost 4 bases and the V segment lost 2 bases, leaving 7 bases of the junction unmatched. The CDR3 totals 16 residues. From germline, CDR1 is SGHRS and CDR2 YFSETQ. DNA for the CDR3: TGCGCCAGCAGCTTCGCTAGACAGGGGGCGGCAGATACGCAGTATTTT. Its translation: CASSFARQGAADTQYF.

This chain joins TRBV5-1 and TRBJ2-1; 8 nucleotides agree with TRBD2. CDR1 is SGHRS and CDR2 is YFSETQ in the germline V gene. This CDR3 is built from 16 residues. With V trimmed by 4 bases and J by 1 base, 7 bases remained unmatched. The CDR3 bases are TGCGCCAGCAGCCTCCCGGGGGGGAATTCCTACAATGAGCAGTTCTTC. This sequence encodes CASSLPGGNSYNEQFF. The whole variable domain, remainder taken from reference TRBV5-1 and TRBJ2-1, is KAGVTQTPRYLIKTRGQQVTLSCSPISGHRSVSWYQQTPGQGLQFLFEYFSETQRNKGNFPGRFSGRQFSNSRSEMNVSTLELGDSALYLCASSLPGGNSYNEQFFGPGTRLTVL.

V and J are TRBV6-5 and TRBJ1-1; perhaps TRBD1 as D (5 bases). The germline V gene encodes CDR1 MNHEY and CDR2 SVGAGI. The CDR3 covers 13 residues. V shed 5 bases and J shed 0 bases, with 7 bases lying between them. CDR3 sequence (DNA): TGTGCCAGCAGTAAGACAGTGAACACTGAAGCTTTCTTT. Protein product: CASSKTVNTEAFF.

The chain joins TRBV10-3 to TRBJ2-6; a possible D gene is TRBD2 (6 bases). The CDR3 is 17 residues long. Trimming removed 2 bases from V and 0 bases from J, with 11 bases in between. The V gene's germline CDR1 is ENHRY and CDR2 SYGVKD. The DNA of the CDR3 is TGTGCCATCAGTGAGCCAAAGGGACTCTCTGGGGCCAACGTCCTGACTTTC. This codes for CAISEPKGLSGANVLTF.

This clone came up once. The chain links TRBV7-9 to TRBJ1-2; D unresolved. V dropped 6 bases and J dropped 3 bases, with 14 bases sitting between them. Germline V gene sequence: CDR1 SEHNR, CDR2 FQNEAQ (reference sequence). There are 14 residues in the CDR3. CDR3 nucleotides: TGTGCCAGCAGACCTACCGTCGGCGACTATGGCTACACCTTC. Translation: CASRPTVGDYGYTF.

The chain recombines TRBV5-4 with TRBJ1-2; D is possibly TRBD1 (5 bases). The CDR3 loop spans 13 amino acids. V gave up 1 base and J gave up 4 bases, with 8 bases separating them. Germline values: CDR1 SGHNT, CDR2 YYREEE (reference sequence). The CDR3 DNA is TGTGCCAGCAGCTTGTCGGGGACCTATGGCTACACCTTC. It translates to CASSLSGTYGYTF. Using reference TRBV5-4 and TRBJ1-2 for the parts outside the CDR3, the full variable domain is ETGVTQSPTHLIKTRGQQVTLRCSSQSGHNTVSWYQQALGQGPQFIFQYYREEENGRGNFPPRFSGLQFPNYSSELNVNALELDDSALYLCASSLSGTYGYTFGSGTRLTVV.

This sequence joins TRBV18 and TRBJ2-5; D remains ambiguous. CDR3 length equals 13 residues. Germline V lookup: CDR1 KGHSH, CDR2 LQKENI. V lost 3 bases, J lost 5 bases, and 10 bases lay in between. The CDR3, as DNA: TGTGCCAGCTCACCTAACAATGGGGAGACCCAGTACTTC. This codes for CASSPNNGETQYF.

The V and J genes are TRBV25-1 and TRBJ1-6; possibly TRBD1 for D (5 bases). V lost 6 bases and J lost 9, with 12 bases in between. Per germline, CDR1 MGHDK and CDR2 SYGVNS. The CDR3 extends over 13 amino acids. The CDR3 is CASSQGPGSPLHF. The CDR3, as DNA: TGTGCCAGCAGCCAGGGACCCGGTTCACCCCTCCACTTT.

A few counts support this clone. This chain uses TRBV30 with TRBJ1-1; TRBD1 agrees at 9 bases. The CDR3 sequence is 12 residues long. Per the germline V gene, CDR1 is GTSNPN and CDR2 is SVGIG (reference sequence). With 4 bases clipped from V and 10 bases from J, the junction kept 7 bases outside the gene matches. The CDR3 is CAWKWDRETAFF. The DNA of the CDR3 is TGTGCCTGGAAGTGGGACAGGGAGACAGCTTTCTTT.

This clone has more than one count but fewer than ten. The chain has TRBV7-2 and TRBJ2-2; 7 positions agree with TRBD1. V shed 3 bases and J 0 bases; nucleotides not matched to a gene: 10. CDR1 is SGHTA and CDR2 is FQGNSA in the germline V gene. This CDR3 contains 18 residues. The DNA of the CDR3 is TGTGCCAGCAGCTTGACAGGGCAACGAGCTGCGAACACCGGGGAGCTGTTTTTT. It translates to CASSLTGQRAANTGELFF.